This T cell receptor beta chain is drawn from a study of T cells after yellow fever vaccination. Study outcomes and limitations: Though it reached lower strength, the secondary response hit its peak faster, day 5 versus 15. Abundant bulk-derived clonotypes could contaminate FACS-sorted repertoires.

Synthesis of TCR cDNA relied on 5'RACE template switching, which attached a universal primer site and UMIs. One entry per CDR3 protein, called by TCRdb with MiXCR from the 5' RACE reads. The data contain hundreds of thousands of distinct CDR3 sequences, 12% of them singletons. As regards this clonotype: The antigen is undetermined.

Per the germline V gene, CDR1 is SGHAT and CDR2 is FQNNGV. This CDR3 contains 15 residues. The V gene lost 5 bases and the J gene lost 2 bases, with 14 bases spanning the gap. The chain carries TRBV11-2 and TRBJ2-3, with D unresolved. The clonotype comes from a man aged 25-45 years who received the YFV17D yellow fever vaccine. Sequencing was performed on PBMCs, taken on the day of the yellow fever booster vaccination. This chain's CDR3 is CASSRRTANTDTQYF. Here the CDR3 DNA reads TGTGCCAGCAGCCGCCGGACGGCCAACACAGATACGCAGTATTTT.